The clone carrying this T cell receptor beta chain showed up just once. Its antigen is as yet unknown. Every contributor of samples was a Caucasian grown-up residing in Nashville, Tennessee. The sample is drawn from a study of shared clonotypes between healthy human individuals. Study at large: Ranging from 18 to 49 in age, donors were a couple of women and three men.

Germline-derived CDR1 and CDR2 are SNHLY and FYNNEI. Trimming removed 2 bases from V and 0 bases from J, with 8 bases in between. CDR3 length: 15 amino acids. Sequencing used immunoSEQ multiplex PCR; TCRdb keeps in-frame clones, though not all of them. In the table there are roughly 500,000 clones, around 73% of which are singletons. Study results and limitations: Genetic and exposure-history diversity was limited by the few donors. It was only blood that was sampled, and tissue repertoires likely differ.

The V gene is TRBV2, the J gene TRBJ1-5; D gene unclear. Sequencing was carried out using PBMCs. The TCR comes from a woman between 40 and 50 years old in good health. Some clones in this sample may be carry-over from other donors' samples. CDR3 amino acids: CASSELRDSNQPQHF. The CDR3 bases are TGTGCCAGCAGTGAATTGAGGGATAGCAATCAGCCCCAGCATTTT.